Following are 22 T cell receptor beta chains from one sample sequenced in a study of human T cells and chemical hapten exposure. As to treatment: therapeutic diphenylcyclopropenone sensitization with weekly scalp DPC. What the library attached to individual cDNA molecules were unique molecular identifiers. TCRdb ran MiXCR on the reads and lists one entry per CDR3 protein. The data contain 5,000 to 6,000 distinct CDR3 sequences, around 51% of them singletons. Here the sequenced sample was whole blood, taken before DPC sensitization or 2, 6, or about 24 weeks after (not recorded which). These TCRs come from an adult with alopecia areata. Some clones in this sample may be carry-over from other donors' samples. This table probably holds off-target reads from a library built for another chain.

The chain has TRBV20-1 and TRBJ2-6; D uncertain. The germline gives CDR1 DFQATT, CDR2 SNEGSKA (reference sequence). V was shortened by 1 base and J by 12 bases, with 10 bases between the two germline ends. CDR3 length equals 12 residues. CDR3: CSARGPPGVLTF. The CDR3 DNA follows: TGCAGTGCTAGAGGCCCCCCGGGCGTCCTGACTTTC.

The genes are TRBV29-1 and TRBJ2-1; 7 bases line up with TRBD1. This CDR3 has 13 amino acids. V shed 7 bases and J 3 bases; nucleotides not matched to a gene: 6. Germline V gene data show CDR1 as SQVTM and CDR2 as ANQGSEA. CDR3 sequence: CSARQGVYNEQFF. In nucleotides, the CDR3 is TGCAGCGCCCGACAGGGAGTCTACAATGAGCAGTTCTTC.

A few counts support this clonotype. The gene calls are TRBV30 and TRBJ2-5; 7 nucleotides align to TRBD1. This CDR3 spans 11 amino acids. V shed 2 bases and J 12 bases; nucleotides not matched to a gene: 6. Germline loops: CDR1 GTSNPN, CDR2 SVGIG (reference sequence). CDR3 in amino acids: CAWSQGQAKYF. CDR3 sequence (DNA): TGTGCCTGGAGTCAAGGACAGGCTAAGTACTTC.

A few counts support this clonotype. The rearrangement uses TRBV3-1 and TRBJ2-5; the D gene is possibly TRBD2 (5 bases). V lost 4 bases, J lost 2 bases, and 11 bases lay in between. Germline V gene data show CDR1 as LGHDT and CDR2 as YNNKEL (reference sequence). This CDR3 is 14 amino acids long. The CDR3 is CASSLRTGQETQYF. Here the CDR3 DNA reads TGTGCCAGCAGCCTGCGGACGGGGCAAGAGACCCAGTACTTC.

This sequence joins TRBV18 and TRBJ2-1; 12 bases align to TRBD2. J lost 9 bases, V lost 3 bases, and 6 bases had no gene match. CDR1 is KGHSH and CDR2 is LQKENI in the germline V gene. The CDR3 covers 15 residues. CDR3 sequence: CASSPGLAGRSEQFF. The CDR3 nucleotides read TGTGCCAGCTCACCTGGACTAGCGGGACGGAGTGAGCAGTTCTTC.

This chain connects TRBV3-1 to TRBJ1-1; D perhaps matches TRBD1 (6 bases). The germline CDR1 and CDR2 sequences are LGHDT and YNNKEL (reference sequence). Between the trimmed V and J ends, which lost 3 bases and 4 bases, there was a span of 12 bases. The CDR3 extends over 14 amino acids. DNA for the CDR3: TGTGCCAGCAGCCAGCAATCAGGGGTCACTGAAGCTTTCTTT. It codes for CASSQQSGVTEAFF.

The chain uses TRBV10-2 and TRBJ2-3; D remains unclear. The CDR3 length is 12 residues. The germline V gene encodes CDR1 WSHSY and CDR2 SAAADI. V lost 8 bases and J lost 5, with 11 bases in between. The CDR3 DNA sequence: TGCGCCAGCGGTCCTCTTGGAGATACGCAGTATTTT. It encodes CASGPLGDTQYF.

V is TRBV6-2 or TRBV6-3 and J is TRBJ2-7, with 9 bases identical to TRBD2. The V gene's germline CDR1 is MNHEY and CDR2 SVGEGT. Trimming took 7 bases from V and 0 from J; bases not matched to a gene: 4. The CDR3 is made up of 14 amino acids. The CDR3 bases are TGTGCCAGCACCGGACTAGCGCGCTCCTACGAGCAGTACTTC. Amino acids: CASTGLARSYEQYF.

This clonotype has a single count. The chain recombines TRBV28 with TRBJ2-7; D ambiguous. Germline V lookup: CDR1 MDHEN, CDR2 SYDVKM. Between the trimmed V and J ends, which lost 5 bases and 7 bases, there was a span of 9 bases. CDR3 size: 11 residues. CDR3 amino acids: CASSPDQEQYF. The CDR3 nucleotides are TGTGCCAGCAGTCCCGATCAAGAGCAGTACTTC.

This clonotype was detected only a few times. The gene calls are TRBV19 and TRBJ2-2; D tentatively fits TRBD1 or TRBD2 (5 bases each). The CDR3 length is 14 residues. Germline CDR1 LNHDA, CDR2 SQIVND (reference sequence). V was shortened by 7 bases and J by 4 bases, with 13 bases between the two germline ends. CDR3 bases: TGTGCCAGTACTTATAGGGGACCCACCGGGGAGCTGTTTTTT. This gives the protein CASTYRGPTGELFF.

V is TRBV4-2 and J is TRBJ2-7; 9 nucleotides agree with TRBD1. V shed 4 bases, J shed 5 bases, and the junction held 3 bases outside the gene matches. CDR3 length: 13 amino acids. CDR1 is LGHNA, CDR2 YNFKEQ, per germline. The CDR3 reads CASSLQGAHEQYF. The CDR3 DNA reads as TGTGCCAGCAGCCTACAGGGGGCCCACGAGCAGTACTTC.

DNA of the CDR3: TGTGCCAGCAGCCCCGACAGGGGAGAGACCCAGTACTTC. The encoded protein is CASSPDRGETQYF. The rearrangement links TRBV11-2 to TRBJ2-5, with 8 bases aligning to TRBD1. V lost 5 bases, J lost 4 bases, and 3 bases stayed unmatched. The CDR3 consists of 13 residues. Germline lookup yields CDR1 SGHAT and CDR2 FQNNGV.

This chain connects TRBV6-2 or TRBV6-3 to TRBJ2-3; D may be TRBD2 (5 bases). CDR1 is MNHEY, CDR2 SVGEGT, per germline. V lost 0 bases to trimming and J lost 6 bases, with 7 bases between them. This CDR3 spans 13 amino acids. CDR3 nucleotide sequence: TGTGCCAGCAGTTACTCCTCGGGGGATACGCAGTATTTT. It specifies CASSYSSGDTQYF.

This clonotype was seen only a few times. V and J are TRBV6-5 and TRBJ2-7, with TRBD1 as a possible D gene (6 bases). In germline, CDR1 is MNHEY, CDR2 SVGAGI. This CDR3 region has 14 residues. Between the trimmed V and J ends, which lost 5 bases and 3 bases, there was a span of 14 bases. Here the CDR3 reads CASSPDRSRYEQYF. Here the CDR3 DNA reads TGTGCCAGCAGTCCCGACAGGAGCCGCTACGAGCAGTACTTC.

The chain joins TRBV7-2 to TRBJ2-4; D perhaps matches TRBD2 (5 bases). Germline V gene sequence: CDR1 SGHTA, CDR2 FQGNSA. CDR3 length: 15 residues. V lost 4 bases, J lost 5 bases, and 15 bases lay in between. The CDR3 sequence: CASSSMGHGENIQYF. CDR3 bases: TGTGCCAGCAGCTCAATGGGTCACGGGGAAAACATTCAGTACTTC.

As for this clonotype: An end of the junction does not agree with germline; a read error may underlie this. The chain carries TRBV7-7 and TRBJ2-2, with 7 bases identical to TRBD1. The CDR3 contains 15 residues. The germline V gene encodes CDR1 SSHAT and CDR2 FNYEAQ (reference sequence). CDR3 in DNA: TGTGCTAGCAGCACGGGACAGTTCAACACCGGGGAGCTGTTTTTT. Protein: CASSTGQFNTGELFF.

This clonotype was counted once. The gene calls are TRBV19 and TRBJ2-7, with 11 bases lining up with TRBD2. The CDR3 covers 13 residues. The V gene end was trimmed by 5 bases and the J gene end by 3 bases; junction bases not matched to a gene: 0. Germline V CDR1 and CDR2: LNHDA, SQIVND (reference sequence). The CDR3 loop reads CASSGTSGYEQYF. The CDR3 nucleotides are TGTGCCAGTAGTGGGACTAGCGGCTACGAGCAGTACTTC.

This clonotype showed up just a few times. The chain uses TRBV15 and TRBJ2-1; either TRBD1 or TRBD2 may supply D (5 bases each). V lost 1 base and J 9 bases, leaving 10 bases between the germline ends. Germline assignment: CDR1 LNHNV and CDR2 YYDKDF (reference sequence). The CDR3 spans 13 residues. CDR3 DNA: TGTGCCACCAGCAGAGCAACTGGGGGTGAGCAGTTCTTC. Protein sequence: CATSRATGGEQFF.

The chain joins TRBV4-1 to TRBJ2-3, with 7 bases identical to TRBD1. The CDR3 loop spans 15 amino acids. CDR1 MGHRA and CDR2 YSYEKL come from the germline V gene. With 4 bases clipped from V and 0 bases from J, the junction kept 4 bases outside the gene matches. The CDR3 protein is CASSLRDRSTDTQYF. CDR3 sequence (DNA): TGCGCCAGCAGCCTTCGGGACAGAAGCACAGATACGCAGTATTTT.

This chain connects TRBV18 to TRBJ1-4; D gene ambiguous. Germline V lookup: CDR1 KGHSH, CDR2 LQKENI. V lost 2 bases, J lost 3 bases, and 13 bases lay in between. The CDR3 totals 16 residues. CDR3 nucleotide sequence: TGTGCCAGCTCACCAGGTTTGGCAGAAGCTAATGAAAAACTGTTTTTT. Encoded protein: CASSPGLAEANEKLFF. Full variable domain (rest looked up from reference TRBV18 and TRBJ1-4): NAGVMQNPRHLVRRRGQEARLRCSPMKGHSHVYWYRQLPEEGLKFMVYLQKENIIDESGMPKERFSAEFPKEGPSILRIQQVVRGDSAAYFCASSPGLAEANEKLFFGSGTQLSVL.

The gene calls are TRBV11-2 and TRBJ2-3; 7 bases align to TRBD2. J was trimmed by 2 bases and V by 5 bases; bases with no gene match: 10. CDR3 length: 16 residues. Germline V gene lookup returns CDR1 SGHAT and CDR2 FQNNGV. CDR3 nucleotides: TGTGCCAGCAGCCATGAGGCGGGAGAGAACACAGATACGCAGTATTTT. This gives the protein CASSHEAGENTDTQYF.

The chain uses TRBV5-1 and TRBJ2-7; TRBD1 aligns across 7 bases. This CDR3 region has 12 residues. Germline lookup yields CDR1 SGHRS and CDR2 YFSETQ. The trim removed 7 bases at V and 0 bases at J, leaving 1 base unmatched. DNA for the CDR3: TGCGCCAGCGGGACAGCCTCCTACGAGCAGTACTTC. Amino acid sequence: CASGTASYEQYF.